The sequence of this T cell receptor beta chain was determined in a study of Graves' ophthalmopathy and Graves' hyperthyroidism. Trimming removed 7 bases from V and 0 bases from J; junction bases left unmatched: 9. From germline, CDR1 is DFQATT and CDR2 SNEGSKA (reference sequence). This CDR3 is built from 15 residues. RNA transcripts were the template, and TCR beta CDR3 regions were amplified from them. The library came from an HTBI-primed first-round RT-PCR and a second-round multiplex PCR. TCRdb re-called the multiplex PCR reads through MiXCR, storing one row per CDR3 protein. The sample holds fewer than 250,000 distinct CDR3 sequences, about 32% seen once. This clonotype was seen only a few times. Researchers turned away patients with other autoimmune diseases, uncontrolled infections, pregnancy or lactation.

The gene calls are TRBV20-1 and TRBJ1-5, with 7 bases that match TRBD1. This TCR was sampled from a man in his fifties or sixties with Graves' ophthalmopathy. Sequencing input: peripheral blood. CDR3 in amino acids: CSVGQAPYSNQPQHF. DNA for the CDR3: TGCAGTGTTGGACAGGCTCCCTATAGCAATCAGCCCCAGCATTTT.